This passage covers 15 T cell receptor beta chains from one sample sequenced in a study of T cells in women clearing cervical HPV infection. Using immunoSEQ multiplex PCR, the repertoire was profiled, and TCRdb retains in-frame clones only, with some absent. The sample spans roughly 14,000 clones; the ten largest clones claim around 8%. Sequenced input: blood buffy coat. The receptor source for this set is a woman between 18 and 70 years old with a cervical HPV16 infection that either progressed to CIN3+ or cleared (not recorded which).

On this clone: Read sequence stops 3 residues before the CDR3 end, and the germline J gene provides the missing end. The rearrangement links TRBV12-3 or TRBV12-4 to TRBJ1-2; 8 nucleotides line up with TRBD1. J lost 4 bases, V lost 3 bases, and 7 bases had no gene match. This CDR3 has 15 amino acids. Partial CDR3 DNA: TGTGCCAGCAGTTTTAGCAGGGGGCGTACCTATGGC. Translation: CASSFSRGRTYG. The complete CDR3 reads CASSFSRGRTYGYTF.

Comments on this clone: The read comes to an end 3 residues before the CDR3 does, leaving the germline J gene to fill in the end. The chain combines TRBV29-1 with TRBJ2-2; 8 bases line up with TRBD1. The CDR3 length is 16 residues. Germline V gene sequence: CDR1 SQVTM, CDR2 ANQGSEA. CDR3 DNA, as far as it was read: TGCAGCACGACCGGTCCAGGGGGCAAGACTAATGAAAAG. As protein: CSTTGPGGKTNEK. The whole CDR3 is CSTTGPGGKTNEKLFF.

Comments on this clone: Read sequence stops 3 residues before the CDR3 end, and the germline J gene provides the missing end. This chain uses TRBV7-8 with TRBJ1-6; 7 bases are a match to TRBD1. The germline gives CDR1 SGHVS, CDR2 FQNEAQ. V was pared by 5 bases and J by 7 bases, with 8 bases of the junction left unmatched. This CDR3 has 15 residues. The CDR3 region is CASSLRAGGNSPLHF. The CDR3 bases that were read are TGTGCCAGCAGCCTAAGGGCAGGGGGAAATTCACCC.

About this clone itself: The CDR3 extends 3 residues past the end of the read, so its final part is completed from the germline J gene. The chain is built from TRBV29-1 and TRBJ2-3; 12 nucleotides align to TRBD1. The V and J ends lost 4 bases and 8 bases, in that order; junction bases with no gene match: 10. The CDR3 is 15 amino acids. CDR1 is SQVTM, CDR2 ANQGSEA, per germline. This CDR3 reads CSVGTGTGGRSTQYF. The covered CDR3 bases are TGCAGCGTTGGTACCGGGACAGGGGGCCGGTCTACG.

Concerning this clone: The CDR3 extends 3 residues past the end of the read, so its final part is completed from the germline J gene. The V gene is TRBV20-1, the J gene TRBJ2-7, with D tentatively TRBD2 (6 bases). From germline, CDR1 is DFQATT and CDR2 SNEGSKA (reference sequence). V was shortened by 0 bases and J by 2 bases, with 17 bases between the two germline ends. CDR3 length equals 16 residues. Incomplete CDR3 DNA: TGCAGTGCTAGAGATTTCGCCGTGGGCGGGACCTACGAG. Residues: CSARDFAVGGTYE. In full, the CDR3 reads CSARDFAVGGTYEQYF.

A note on this clone: The read comes to an end 3 residues before the CDR3 does, leaving the germline J gene to fill in the end. The V call is TRBV7-7, the J call TRBJ2-5; a weak D match, TRBD1 (7 bases). V was pared by 1 base and J by 4 bases, with 19 bases between. The V gene's germline CDR1 is SSHAT and CDR2 FNYEAQ (reference sequence). The length of the CDR3 is 17 residues. CDR3 residues: CASSLGGGARGRETQYF. CDR3 bases read: TGTGCCAGCAGCTTAGGAGGAGGGGCCAGGGGGAGAGAGACC. The whole variable domain, filled in from reference TRBV7-7 and TRBJ2-5, reads GAGVSQSPRYKVTKRGQDVTLRCDPISSHATLYWYQQALGQGPEFLTYFNYEAQPDKSGLPSDRFSAERPEGSISTLTIQRTEQRDSAMYRCASSLGGGARGRETQYFGPGTRLLVL.

Notes on this clone: Read data end 3 residues before the CDR3 end; the end is taken from the germline J gene. V and J are TRBV2 and TRBJ2-4; TRBD2 might be the D (5 bases). The CDR3 is made up of 13 amino acids. The V end was cut by 8 bases, the J end by 7 bases, with 15 bases between. CDR1 is SNHLY, CDR2 FYNNEI, per germline. The CDR3 reads CASAGGPGNIQYF. The sequenced part of the CDR3 DNA is TGTGCCAGCGCCGGAGGCCCCGGGAACATT.

A remark on this clone: The read ends 3 residues early relative to the CDR3; the germline J gene fills the gap. This chain uses TRBV20-1 with TRBJ2-5, with 9 bases matching TRBD1. The CDR3 is made up of 13 amino acids. Germline loops: CDR1 DFQATT, CDR2 SNEGSKA (reference sequence). Losses at the gene ends were 6 bases for V and 1 base for J; bases not matched to a gene: 3. The CDR3 bases that were read are TGCAGTGCATCGACAGGGGGCCAAGAGACC. Translation gives CSASTGGQET. The complete CDR3 sequence is CSASTGGQETQYF.

About this clone: The read stops 3 residues short of the end of the CDR3; the missing end is completed from the germline J gene. This chain links TRBV18 with TRBJ1-2, with 7 bases fitting TRBD1. Germline CDR1 reads KGHSH; CDR2 reads LQKENI. The CDR3 length is 15 residues. The junction had 9 bases not matched to a gene; V was cut back by 5 bases and J by 3 bases. Incomplete CDR3 DNA: TGTGCCAGCTCATCACGACAGGGCTTCGACTATGGC. This codes for CASSSRQGFDYG. The entire CDR3 sequence reads CASSSRQGFDYGYTF.

For this clone: The read gets to within 3 residues of the CDR3 end, and the germline J gene fills in the rest. This chain uses TRBV6-2 or TRBV6-3 with TRBJ1-5, with D possibly TRBD1 on 6 matching bases. The CDR3 covers 15 residues. Germline values: CDR1 MNHEY, CDR2 SVGEGT. Trimming stripped 2 bases from V and 0 bases from J, with 8 bases between. The sequenced CDR3 bases are TGTGCCAGCAGTTACGGACAGCTTAGCAATCAGCCC. This gives the protein CASSYGQLSNQP. The whole CDR3 sequence is CASSYGQLSNQPQHF.

Details on this clone: The sequence runs out 3 residues before the end of the CDR3; the remainder is reconstructed from the germline J gene. The chain is built from TRBV10-1 and TRBJ2-2; 8 bases fit TRBD1. The germline CDR1 and CDR2 sequences are WNHNN and SYGVQD (reference sequence). The CDR3 is 13 residues long. Partial CDR3 DNA: TGCGCCATGGGGACAGGCGATAATTCACCG. Encoded protein: CAMGTGDNSP. The CDR3 in its entirety is CAMGTGDNSPLFF.

Worth noting for this clone: The CDR3 end lies 3 residues beyond the end of the read and is filled in from the germline J gene. The rearrangement uses TRBV28 and TRBJ1-5; the match to TRBD1 covers 8 bases. This CDR3 comprises 13 residues. Trimming at V came to 10 bases and at J to 5 bases, leaving 7 bases not matched to a gene. Germline CDR1 and CDR2: MDHEN and SYDVKM. The sequenced CDR3 bases are TGTGCCATCAAGGACAGGGAGTATCAGCCC. Translation: CAIKDREYQP. The whole CDR3 sequence reads CAIKDREYQPQHF. The full variable domain, completed using reference TRBV28 and TRBJ1-5, is DVKVTQSSRYLVKRTGEKVFLECVQDMDHENMFWYRQDPGLGLRLIYFSYDVKMKEKGDIPEGYSVSREKKERFSLILESASTNQTSMYLCAIKDREYQPQHFGDGTRLSIL.

Note on this clone: The CDR3 goes on 3 residues after the read ends, and that part is filled in from the germline J gene. V is TRBV19 and J is TRBJ2-4; 10 nucleotides agree with TRBD1. Germline V lookup: CDR1 LNHDA, CDR2 SQIVND (reference sequence). There are 17 residues in the CDR3. The covered CDR3 bases are TGTGCCAGTAGTTTCGAGGACAGGGGGTTTCTCAGCTATGGT. This translates into CASSFEDRGFLSYG. The CDR3 as a whole reads CASSFEDRGFLSYGQYF.

Of note for this clone: The read comes to an end 3 residues before the CDR3 does, leaving the germline J gene to fill in the end. The chain joins TRBV6-2 or TRBV6-3 to TRBJ2-3; TRBD1 agrees at 8 bases. This CDR3 has 13 amino acids. Germline assignment: CDR1 MNHEY and CDR2 SVGEGT. The CDR3 sequence is CASSPGGNQPQYF. The sequenced part of the CDR3 DNA is TGTGCCAGCAGCCCAGGGGGCAATCAGCCG.

Concerning this clone itself: Coverage ceases 3 residues before the CDR3 finishes, and the germline J gene fills in the end. J is TRBJ2-3 and V is TRBV20-1; D is possibly TRBD1 (5 bases). V was shortened by 6 bases and J by 1 base, with 14 bases between the two germline ends. CDR1 is DFQATT, CDR2 SNEGSKA, per germline (reference sequence). The CDR3 is made up of 14 amino acids. The CDR3: CSAPPDTGTDTQYF. The covered CDR3 bases are TGCAGTGCCCCGCCGGACACCGGCACAGATACG.